This TCR beta chain came from a study of blood T cell repertoires in COVID-19. The overall study: Researchers got acute and convalescent COVID-19 samples from the United States, Italy and Spain. PBMCs, B-cell-depleted T cells, or T cells were the source of the cDNA or gDNA that made up the material.

The CDR3 is made up of 14 amino acids. Germline V gene sequence: CDR1 SNHLY, CDR2 FYNNEI. Trimming stripped 4 bases from V and 2 bases from J, with 10 bases between. As processed by the authors: The assay estimated nucleated cells by amplifying reference gene primers. Assay used: immunoSEQ multiplex PCR; TCRdb lists only in-frame clones, some missing. V, J and clone size were drawn from that table, and D and trimming were deduced from the DNA. Among fewer than 200,000 clones listed, roughly 88% were seen once. The rearrangement links TRBV2 to TRBJ2-3; possible D gene TRBD1, 5 bases. This clonotype was sampled from a woman of 80 years or more with active or convalescent COVID-19. Material: peripheral blood. For the CDR3, the DNA is TGTGCCAGCAGTGTTGGGGCAGCCACAGATACGCAGTATTTT. Encoded protein: CASSVGAATDTQYF.